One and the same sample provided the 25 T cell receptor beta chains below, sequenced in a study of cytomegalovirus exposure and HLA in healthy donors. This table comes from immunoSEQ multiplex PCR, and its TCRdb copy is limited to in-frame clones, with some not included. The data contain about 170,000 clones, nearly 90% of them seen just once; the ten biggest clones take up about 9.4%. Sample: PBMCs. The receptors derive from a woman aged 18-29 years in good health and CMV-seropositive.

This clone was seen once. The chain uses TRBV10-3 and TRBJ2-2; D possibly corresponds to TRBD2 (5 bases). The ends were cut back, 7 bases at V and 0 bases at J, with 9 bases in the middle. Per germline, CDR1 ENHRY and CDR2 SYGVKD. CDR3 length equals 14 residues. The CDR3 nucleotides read TGTGCCATCACGGACTTAGCGAACACCGGGGAGCTGTTTTTT. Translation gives CAITDLANTGELFF.

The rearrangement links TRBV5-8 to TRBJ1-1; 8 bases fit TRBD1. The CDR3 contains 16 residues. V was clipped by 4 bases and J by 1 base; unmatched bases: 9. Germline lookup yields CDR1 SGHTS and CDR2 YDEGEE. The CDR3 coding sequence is TGTGCCAGCAGCAACGGTCCCGGGACAGGGAACACTGAAGCTTTCTTT. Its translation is CASSNGPGTGNTEAFF.

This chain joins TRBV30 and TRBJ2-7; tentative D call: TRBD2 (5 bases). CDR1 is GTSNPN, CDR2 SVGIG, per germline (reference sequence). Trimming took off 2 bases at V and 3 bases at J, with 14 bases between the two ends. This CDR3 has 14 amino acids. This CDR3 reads CAWSRVGSFYEQYF. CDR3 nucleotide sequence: TGTGCCTGGAGTAGGGTTGGGAGCTTCTACGAGCAGTACTTC.

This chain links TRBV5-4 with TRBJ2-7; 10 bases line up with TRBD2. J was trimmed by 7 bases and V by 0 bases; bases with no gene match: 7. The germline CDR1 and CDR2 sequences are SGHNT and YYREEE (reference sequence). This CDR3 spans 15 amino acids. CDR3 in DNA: TGTGCCAGCAGCTTGGGAGCGGGAGGGCCTCGGGAGCAGTACTTC. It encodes CASSLGAGGPREQYF.

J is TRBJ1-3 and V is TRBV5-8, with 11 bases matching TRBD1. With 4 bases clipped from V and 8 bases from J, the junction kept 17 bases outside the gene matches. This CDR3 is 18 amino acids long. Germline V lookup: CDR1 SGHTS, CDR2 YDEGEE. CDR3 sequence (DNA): TGTGCCAGCAGCAAGCCCCGGTTAGGGACAGGGGGGGTAGACACCATATATTTT. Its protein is CASSKPRLGTGGVDTIYF.

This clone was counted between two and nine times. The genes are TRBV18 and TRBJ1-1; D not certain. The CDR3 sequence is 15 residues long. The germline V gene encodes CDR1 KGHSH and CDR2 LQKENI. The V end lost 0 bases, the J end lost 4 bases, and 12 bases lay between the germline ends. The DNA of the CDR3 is TGTGCCAGCTCACCACCGAACGGGGTCGGCACTGAAGCTTTCTTT. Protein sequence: CASSPPNGVGTEAFF.

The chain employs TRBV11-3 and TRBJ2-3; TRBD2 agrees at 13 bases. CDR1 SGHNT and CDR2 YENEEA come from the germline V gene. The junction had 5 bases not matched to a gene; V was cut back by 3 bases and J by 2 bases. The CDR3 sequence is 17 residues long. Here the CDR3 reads CASSFVTSGRATDTQYF. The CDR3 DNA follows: TGTGCCAGCAGCTTCGTAACTAGCGGGAGGGCCACAGATACGCAGTATTTT.

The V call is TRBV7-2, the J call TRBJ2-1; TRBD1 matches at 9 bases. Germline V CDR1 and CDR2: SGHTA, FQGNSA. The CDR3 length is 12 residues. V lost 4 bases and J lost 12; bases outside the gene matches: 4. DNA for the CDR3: TGTGCCAGCAGCTCGGGACAGGGACCGCAGTTCTTC. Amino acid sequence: CASSSGQGPQFF.

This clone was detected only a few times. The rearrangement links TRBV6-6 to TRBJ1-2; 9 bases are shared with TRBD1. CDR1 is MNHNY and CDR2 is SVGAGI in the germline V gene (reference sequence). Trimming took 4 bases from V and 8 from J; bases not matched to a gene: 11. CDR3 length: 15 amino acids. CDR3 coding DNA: TGTGCCAGCAGTTCTTCAACCGACAGGGGGAAAGGCTACACCTTC. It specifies CASSSSTDRGKGYTF.

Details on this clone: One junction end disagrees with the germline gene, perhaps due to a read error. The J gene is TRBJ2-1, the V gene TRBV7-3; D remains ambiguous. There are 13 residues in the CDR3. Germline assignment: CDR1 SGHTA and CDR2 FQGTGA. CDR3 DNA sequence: TGTGCCGGCAGCCCTAGTCCCCTCAATGAGCAGTTCTTC. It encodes CAGSPSPLNEQFF.

The DNA for the CDR3 is TGTGCCAGCAGCTTAAACAGGGCGAACGAGCAGTACTTC. Translated: CASSLNRANEQYF. The V and J genes are TRBV7-3 and TRBJ2-7, with a weak D call TRBD1 (6 bases). V was trimmed by 1 base and J by 5 bases, leaving 9 bases between them. Per the germline V gene, CDR1 is SGHTA and CDR2 is FQGTGA. The CDR3 covers 13 residues. Complete variable domain (other parts from reference TRBV7-3 and TRBJ2-7): GAGVSQTPSNKVTEKGKYVELRCDPISGHTALYWYRQSLGQGPEFLIYFQGTGAADDSGLPNDRFFAVRPEGSVSTLKIQRTERGDSAVYLCASSLNRANEQYFGPGTRLTVT.

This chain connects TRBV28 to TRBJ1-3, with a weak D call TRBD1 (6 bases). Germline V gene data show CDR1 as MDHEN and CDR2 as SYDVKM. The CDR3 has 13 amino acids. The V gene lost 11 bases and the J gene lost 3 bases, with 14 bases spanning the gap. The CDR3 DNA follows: TGTGCCGTCGCCGGACAGATTGGAAACACCATATATTTT. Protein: CAVAGQIGNTIYF. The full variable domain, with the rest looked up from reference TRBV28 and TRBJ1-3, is DVKVTQSSRYLVKRTGEKVFLECVQDMDHENMFWYRQDPGLGLRLIYFSYDVKMKEKGDIPEGYSVSREKKERFSLILESASTNQTSMYLCAVAGQIGNTIYFGEGSWLTVV.

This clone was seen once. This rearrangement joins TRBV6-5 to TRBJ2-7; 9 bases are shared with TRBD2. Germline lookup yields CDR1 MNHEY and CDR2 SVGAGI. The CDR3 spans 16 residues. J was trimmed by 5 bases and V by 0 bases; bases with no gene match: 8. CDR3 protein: CASSYSRGTSPDEQYF. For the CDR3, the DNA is TGTGCCAGCAGTTACTCGAGGGGGACTAGCCCCGACGAGCAGTACTTC.

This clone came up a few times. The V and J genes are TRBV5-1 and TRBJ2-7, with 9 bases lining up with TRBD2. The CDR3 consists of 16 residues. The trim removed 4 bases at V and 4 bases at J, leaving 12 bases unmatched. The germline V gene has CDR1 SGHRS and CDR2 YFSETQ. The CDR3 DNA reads TGCGCCAGCAGCCAAGGTGAACTAGCGGGCCGATACGAGCAGTACTTC. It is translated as CASSQGELAGRYEQYF.

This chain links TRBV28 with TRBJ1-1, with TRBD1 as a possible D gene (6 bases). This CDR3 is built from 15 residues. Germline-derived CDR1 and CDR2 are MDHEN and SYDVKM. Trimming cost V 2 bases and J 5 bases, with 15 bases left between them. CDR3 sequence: CASSLQRGAGTEAFF. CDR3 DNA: TGTGCCAGCAGTTTACAGCGGGGGGCCGGGACTGAAGCTTTCTTT.

The CDR3 nucleotides read TGTGCCAGCACCCAGAGCGAGACTAGCACAGATACGCAGTATTTT. Its protein product is CASTQSETSTDTQYF. The J gene is TRBJ2-3, the V gene TRBV9; D gene ambiguous. This CDR3 contains 15 residues. Germline CDR1 is SGDLS and CDR2 is YYNGEE. Trimming left V 6 bases short and J 0 bases short, with 14 bases between.

The CDR3 sequence is CASRPGQGFHNEQFF. CDR3 sequence (DNA): TGTGCCAGCAGACCGGGACAGGGGTTCCACAATGAGCAGTTCTTC. The genes are TRBV9 and TRBJ2-1; 10 bases align to TRBD1. Germline CDR1 SGDLS, CDR2 YYNGEE. The V segment lost 5 bases and the J segment 5 bases; nucleotides outside the gene matches: 7. The CDR3 totals 15 residues.

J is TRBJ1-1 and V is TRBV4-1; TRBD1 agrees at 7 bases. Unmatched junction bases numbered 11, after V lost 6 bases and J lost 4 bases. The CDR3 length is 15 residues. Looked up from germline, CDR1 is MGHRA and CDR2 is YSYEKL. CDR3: CASSHTGAQTTEAFF. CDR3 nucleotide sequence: TGCGCCAGCAGTCATACAGGGGCGCAGACCACTGAAGCTTTCTTT.

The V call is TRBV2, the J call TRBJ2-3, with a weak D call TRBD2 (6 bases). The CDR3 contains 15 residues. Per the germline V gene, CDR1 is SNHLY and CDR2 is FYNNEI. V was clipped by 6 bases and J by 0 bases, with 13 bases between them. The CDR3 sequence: CASRASAASTDTQYF. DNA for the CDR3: TGTGCCAGCAGGGCTAGCGCGGCTAGCACAGATACGCAGTATTTT.

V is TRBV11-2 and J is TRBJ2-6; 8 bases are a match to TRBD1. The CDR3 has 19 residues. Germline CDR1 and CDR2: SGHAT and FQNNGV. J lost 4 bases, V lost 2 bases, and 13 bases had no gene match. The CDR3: CASSLIWVTGARGANVLTF. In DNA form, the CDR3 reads TGTGCCAGCAGCTTAATATGGGTGACAGGGGCTAGGGGGGCCAACGTCCTGACTTTC.

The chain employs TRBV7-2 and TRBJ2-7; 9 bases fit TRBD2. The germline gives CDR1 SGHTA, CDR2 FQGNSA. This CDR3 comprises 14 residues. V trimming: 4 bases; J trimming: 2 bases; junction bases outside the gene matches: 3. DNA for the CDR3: TGTGCCAGCAGCTCTAGCGGGGTGACCTACGAGCAGTACTTC. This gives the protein CASSSSGVTYEQYF. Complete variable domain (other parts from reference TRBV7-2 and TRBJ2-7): GAGVSQSPSNKVTEKGKDVELRCDPISGHTALYWYRQSLGQGLEFLIYFQGNSAPDKSGLPSDRFSAERTGGSVSTLTIQRTQQEDSAVYLCASSSSGVTYEQYFGPGTRLTVT.

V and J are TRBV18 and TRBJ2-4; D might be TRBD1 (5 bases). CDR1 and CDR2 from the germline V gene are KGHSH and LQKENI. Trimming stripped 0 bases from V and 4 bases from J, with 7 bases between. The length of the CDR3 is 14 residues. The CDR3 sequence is CASSPPQEKNIQYF. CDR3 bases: TGTGCCAGCTCACCACCACAGGAAAAAAACATTCAGTACTTC.

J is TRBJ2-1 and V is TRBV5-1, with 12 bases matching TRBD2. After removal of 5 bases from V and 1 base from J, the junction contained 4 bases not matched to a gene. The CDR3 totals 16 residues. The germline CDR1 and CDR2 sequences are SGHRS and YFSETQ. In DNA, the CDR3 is TGCGCCAGCAGTCTAGGACTAGCGGGATCCTACAATGAGCAGTTCTTC. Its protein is CASSLGLAGSYNEQFF.

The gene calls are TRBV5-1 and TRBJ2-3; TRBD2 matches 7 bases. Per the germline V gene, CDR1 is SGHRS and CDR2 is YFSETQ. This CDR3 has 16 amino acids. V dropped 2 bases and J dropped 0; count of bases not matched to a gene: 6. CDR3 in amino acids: CASSFGAGASTDTQYF. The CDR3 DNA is TGCGCCAGCAGCTTCGGGGCGGGAGCGAGCACAGATACGCAGTATTTT.

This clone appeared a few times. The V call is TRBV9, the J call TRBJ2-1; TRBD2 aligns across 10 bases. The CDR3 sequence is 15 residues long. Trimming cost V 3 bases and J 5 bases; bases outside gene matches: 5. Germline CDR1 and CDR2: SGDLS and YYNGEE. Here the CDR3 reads CASSAGLASHNEQFF. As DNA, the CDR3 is TGTGCCAGCAGCGCGGGACTAGCGAGCCACAATGAGCAGTTCTTC.